The clone carrying this TCR beta chain was observed a few times. Each CDR3 protein gets one entry after TCRdb re-called the RT-PCR reads with MiXCR. The data hold hundreds of thousands of distinct CDR3 sequences, with 10% to 15% observed a single time. The data stem from a study of response to subunit inactivated influenza vaccine. The CDR3 runs 14 residues. Germline-derived CDR1 and CDR2 are ENHRY and SYGVKD. The V and J ends lost 3 bases and 1 base respectively, with 9 bases between them. Sample: PBMCs from blood, taken on the day of vaccination. The chain links TRBV10-3 to TRBJ1-1, with a tentative D call TRBD1 (5 bases). This TCR derives from a man between 45 and 60 years old who received an inactivated influenza vaccine. The CDR3 coding sequence is TGTGCCATCAGTGAACGGGGGGGGAACACTGAAGCTTTCTTT. As protein: CAISERGGNTEAFF.